These T cell receptor beta chains were read from a single sample in a study of shared clonotypes between healthy human individuals. Sequenced by immunoSEQ multiplex PCR; TCRdb stores in-frame clones only, minus some. The repertoire holds hundreds of thousands of clones, with around 96% as singletons. Input material: naive CD8+ T cells sorted from blood. The receptors shown here come from a woman aged 25 to 45 in good health. The CDR3 runs from the conserved cysteine through the conserved F or W. The D gene is left open where the match is weak. Clone size is shown for a subset of rows, as once, few, many or a class of expanded clone.

TRBV19	TRBD1	once	TRBJ2-5	CASSPGQGMGTQYF	TGTGCCAGTAGTCCAGGACAGGGGATGGGGACCCAGTACTTC
TRBV15	TRBD2	NA	TRBJ2-1	CATSRERGSYNEQFF	TGTGCCACCAGTCGGGAGCGGGGGTCCTACAATGAGCAGTTCTTC
TRBV4-1	TRBD2	NA	TRBJ2-7	CASSQEGLAGTYEQYF	TGCGCCAGCAGCCAGGAAGGACTAGCGGGAACCTACGAGCAGTACTTC
TRBV7-8	NA	NA	TRBJ1-1	CASSLSHRDTEAFF	TGTGCCAGCAGCTTATCGCACAGAGACACTGAAGCTTTCTTT
TRBV5-8	NA	NA	TRBJ2-7	CASSPLTGNGEQYF	TGTGCCAGCAGCCCATTAACAGGCAACGGGGAGCAGTACTTC
TRBV7-2	TRBD2	NA	TRBJ2-2	CASSLELARTGELFF	TGTGCCAGCAGCTTAGAACTAGCGCGGACCGGGGAGCTGTTTTTT
TRBV10-3	NA	NA	TRBJ2-7	CAIRELETYEQYF	TGTGCCATCAGGGAACTAGAAACCTACGAGCAGTACTTC
TRBV12-5	NA	NA	TRBJ1-3	CASGLEGTGNTIYF	TGTGCTAGTGGTTTGGAGGGGACAGGAAACACCATATATTTT
TRBV19	TRBD1	NA	TRBJ2-7	CASSIEGQGAYEQYF	TGTGCCAGTAGTATAGAGGGACAGGGGGCCTACGAGCAGTACTTC
TRBV28	NA	NA	TRBJ2-1	CASSFGTRVNEQFF	TGTGCCAGCAGCTTCGGAACCCGTGTCAATGAGCAGTTCTTC
TRBV5-1	NA	NA	TRBJ2-7	CASSLASDYEQYF	TGCGCCAGCAGCTTGGCTAGCGACTACGAGCAGTACTTC
TRBV7-9	TRBD2	NA	TRBJ2-7	CASSLLLAGAYEQYF	TGTGCCAGCAGCTTATTGCTAGCGGGTGCCTACGAGCAGTACTTC
TRBV16	NA	NA	TRBJ2-4	CASSQQKNIQYF	TGTGCCAGCAGCCAGCAGAAAAACATTCAGTACTTC
TRBV27	NA	NA	TRBJ2-2	CASSLWAEVGELFF	TGTGCCAGCAGTTTATGGGCTGAGGTTGGGGAGCTGTTTTTT
TRBV5-1	TRBD2	NA	TRBJ2-2	CASSLAQLAGGTNTGELFF	TGCGCCAGCAGCTTGGCACAACTAGCGGGGGGAACGAACACCGGGGAGCTGTTTTTT
TRBV7-9	TRBD1	NA	TRBJ1-1	CASSNQGGNTEAFF	TGTGCCAGCAGCAATCAGGGGGGGAACACTGAAGCTTTCTTT
TRBV19	NA	NA	TRBJ2-2	CASSIGRGELFF	TGTGCCAGTAGTATAGGAAGGGGGGAGCTGTTTTTT
TRBV11-2	TRBD1	NA	TRBJ2-3	CASSSTGSPQYF	TGTGCCAGCAGCTCGACAGGGAGTCCTCAGTATTTT
TRBV28	NA	NA	TRBJ2-3	CASSVGTGPDTQYF	TGTGCCAGCAGTGTCGGGACCGGGCCAGATACGCAGTATTTT
TRBV27	TRBD2	NA	TRBJ2-5	CASSLWGGRERSSETQYF	TGTGCCAGCAGTTTATGGGGCGGGAGGGAACGGTCCTCAGAGACCCAGTACTTC
TRBV27	TRBD1	NA	TRBJ2-7	CASSLIGTGAYEQYF	TGTGCCAGCAGTTTAATTGGGACAGGGGCTTACGAGCAGTACTTC